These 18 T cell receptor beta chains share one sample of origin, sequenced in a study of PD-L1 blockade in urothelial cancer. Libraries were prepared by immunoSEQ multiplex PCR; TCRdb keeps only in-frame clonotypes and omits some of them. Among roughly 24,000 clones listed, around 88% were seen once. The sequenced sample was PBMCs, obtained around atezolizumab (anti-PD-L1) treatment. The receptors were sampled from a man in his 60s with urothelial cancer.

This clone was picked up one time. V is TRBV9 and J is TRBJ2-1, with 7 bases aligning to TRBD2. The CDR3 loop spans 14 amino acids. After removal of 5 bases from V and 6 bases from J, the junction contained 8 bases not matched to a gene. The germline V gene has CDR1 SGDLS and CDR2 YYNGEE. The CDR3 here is CASSSSGPLNEQFF. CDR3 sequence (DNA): TGTGCCAGCAGTAGTAGCGGGCCGCTCAATGAGCAGTTCTTC. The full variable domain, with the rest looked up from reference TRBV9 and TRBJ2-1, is DSGVTQTPKHLITATGQRVTLRCSPRSGDLSVYWYQQSLDQGLQFLIQYYNGEERAKGNILERFSAQQFPDLHSELNLSSLELGDSALYFCASSSSGPLNEQFFGPGTRLTVL.

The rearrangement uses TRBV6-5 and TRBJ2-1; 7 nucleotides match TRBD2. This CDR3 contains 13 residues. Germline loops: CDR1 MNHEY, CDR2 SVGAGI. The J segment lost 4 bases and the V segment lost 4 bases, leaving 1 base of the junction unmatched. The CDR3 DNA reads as TGTGCCAGCAGTTGGGGACTATACAATGAGCAGTTCTTC. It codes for CASSWGLYNEQFF.

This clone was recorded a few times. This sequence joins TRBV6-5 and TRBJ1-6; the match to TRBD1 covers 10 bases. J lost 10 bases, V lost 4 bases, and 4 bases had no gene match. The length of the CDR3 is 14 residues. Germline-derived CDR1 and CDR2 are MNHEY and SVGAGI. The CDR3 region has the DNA TGTGCCAGCAGTTTGACAGGGGGCAACTCACCCCTCCACTTT. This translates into CASSLTGGNSPLHF.

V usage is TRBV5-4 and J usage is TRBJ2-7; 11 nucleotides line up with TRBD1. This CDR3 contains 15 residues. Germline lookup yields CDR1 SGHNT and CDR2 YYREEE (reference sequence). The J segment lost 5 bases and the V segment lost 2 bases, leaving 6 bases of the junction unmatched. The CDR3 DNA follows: TGTGCCAGCAGCTTATGGACAGGGGGCTACCACGAGCAGTACTTC. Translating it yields CASSLWTGGYHEQYF.

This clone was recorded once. CDR3 protein: CAHRTGDSPLHF. In nucleotides, the CDR3 is TGTGCCCATCGGACAGGGGATTCACCCCTCCACTTT. V usage is TRBV10-3 and J usage is TRBJ1-6, with 9 bases fitting TRBD1. Germline trimming cut 11 bases from V and 8 bases from J; bases unmatched to any gene: 4. Looked up from germline, CDR1 is ENHRY and CDR2 is SYGVKD. This CDR3 is built from 12 residues.

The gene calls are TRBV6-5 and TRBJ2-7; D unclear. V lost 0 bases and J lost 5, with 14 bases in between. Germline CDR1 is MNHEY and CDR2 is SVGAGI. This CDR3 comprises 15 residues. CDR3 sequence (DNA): TGTGCCAGCAGTTACTCGACTCTGCGGTTCCACGAGCAGTACTTC. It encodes CASSYSTLRFHEQYF.

The CDR3 protein is CASSLRRGAETEAFF. The CDR3 region has the DNA TGTGCCAGCAGCTTAAGACGGGGAGCGGAGACTGAAGCTTTCTTT. The chain joins TRBV11-2 to TRBJ1-1; D remains unclear. The germline V gene has CDR1 SGHAT and CDR2 FQNNGV. V gave up 2 bases and J gave up 5 bases, with 15 bases separating them. CDR3 size: 15 residues.

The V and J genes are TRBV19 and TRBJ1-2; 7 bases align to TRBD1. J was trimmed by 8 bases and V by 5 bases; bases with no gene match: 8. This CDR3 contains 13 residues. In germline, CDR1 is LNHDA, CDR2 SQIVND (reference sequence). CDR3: CASSPEDRWGYTF. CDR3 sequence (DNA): TGTGCCAGTAGTCCGGAGGACAGGTGGGGCTACACCTTC.

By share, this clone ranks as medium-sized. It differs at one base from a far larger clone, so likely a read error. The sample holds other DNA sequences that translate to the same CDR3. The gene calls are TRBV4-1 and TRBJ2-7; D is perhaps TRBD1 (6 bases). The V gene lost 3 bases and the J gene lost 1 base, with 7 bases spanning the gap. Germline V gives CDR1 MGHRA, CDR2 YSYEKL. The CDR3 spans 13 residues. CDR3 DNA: TGCGCCAGCAGCCAGGACAGTTCCTACGAGCAGTACTTC. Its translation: CASSQDSSYEQYF.

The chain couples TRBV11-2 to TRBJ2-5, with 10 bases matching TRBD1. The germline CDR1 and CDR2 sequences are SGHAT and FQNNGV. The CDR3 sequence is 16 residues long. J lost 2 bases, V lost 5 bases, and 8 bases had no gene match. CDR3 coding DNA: TGTGCCAGCAGCAATTACGACAGGGGGCTGCAAGAGACCCAGTACTTC. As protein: CASSNYDRGLQETQYF.

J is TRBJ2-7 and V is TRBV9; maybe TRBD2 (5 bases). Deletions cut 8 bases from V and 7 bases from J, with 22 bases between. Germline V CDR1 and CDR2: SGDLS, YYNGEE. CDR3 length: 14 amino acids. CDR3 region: CASGGPERVGEQYF. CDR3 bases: TGTGCCAGTGGAGGCCCGGAGAGGGTCGGTGAGCAGTACTTC.

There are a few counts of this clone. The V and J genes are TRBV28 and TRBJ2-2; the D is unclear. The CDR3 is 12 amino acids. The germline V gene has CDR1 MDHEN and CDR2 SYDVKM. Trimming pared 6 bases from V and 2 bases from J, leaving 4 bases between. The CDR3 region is CASSLNTGELFF. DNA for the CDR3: TGTGCCAGCAGCCTTAACACCGGGGAGCTGTTTTTT.

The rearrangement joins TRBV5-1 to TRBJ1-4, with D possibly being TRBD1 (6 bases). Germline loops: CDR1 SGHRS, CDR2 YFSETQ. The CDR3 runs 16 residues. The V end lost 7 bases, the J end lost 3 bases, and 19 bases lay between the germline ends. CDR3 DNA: TGCGCCAGCGGGGAGACAGGCCTAGGGGCTAATGAAAAACTGTTTTTT. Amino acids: CASGETGLGANEKLFF. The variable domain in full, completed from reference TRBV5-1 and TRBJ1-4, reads KAGVTQTPRYLIKTRGQQVTLSCSPISGHRSVSWYQQTPGQGLQFLFEYFSETQRNKGNFPGRFSGRQFSNSRSEMNVSTLELGDSALYLCASGETGLGANEKLFFGSGTQLSVL.

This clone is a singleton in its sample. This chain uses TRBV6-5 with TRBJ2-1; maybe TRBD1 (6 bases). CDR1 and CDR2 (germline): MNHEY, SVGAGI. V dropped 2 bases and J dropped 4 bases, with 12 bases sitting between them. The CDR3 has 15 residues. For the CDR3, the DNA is TGTGCCAGCAGTTACACCCAGGGGCCATACAATGAGCAGTTCTTC. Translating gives CASSYTQGPYNEQFF.

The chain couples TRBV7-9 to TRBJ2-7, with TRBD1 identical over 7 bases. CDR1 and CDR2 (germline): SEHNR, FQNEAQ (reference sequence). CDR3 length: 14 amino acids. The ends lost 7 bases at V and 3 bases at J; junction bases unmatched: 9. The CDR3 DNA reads TGTGCCAGCACCCGACGACAGGGATACTACGAGCAGTACTTC. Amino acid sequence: CASTRRQGYYEQYF. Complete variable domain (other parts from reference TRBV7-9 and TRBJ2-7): DTGVSQNPRHKITKRGQNVTFRCDPISEHNRLYWYRQTLGQGPEFLTYFQNEAQLEKSRLLSDRFSAERPKGSFSTLEIQRTEQGDSAMYLCASTRRQGYYEQYFGPGTRLTVT.

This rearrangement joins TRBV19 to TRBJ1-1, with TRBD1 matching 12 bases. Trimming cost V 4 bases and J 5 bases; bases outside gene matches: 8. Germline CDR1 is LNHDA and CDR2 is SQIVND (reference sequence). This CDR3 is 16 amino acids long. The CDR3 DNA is TGTGCCAGTAGTAGGGGGGACAGGGGGCTGGGGACTGAAGCTTTCTTT. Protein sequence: CASSRGDRGLGTEAFF. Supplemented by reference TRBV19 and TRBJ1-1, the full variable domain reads DGGITQSPKYLFRKEGQNVTLSCEQNLNHDAMYWYRQDPGQGLRLIYYSQIVNDFQKGDIAEGYSVSREKKESFPLTVTSAQKNPTAFYLCASSRGDRGLGTEAFFGQGTRLTVV.

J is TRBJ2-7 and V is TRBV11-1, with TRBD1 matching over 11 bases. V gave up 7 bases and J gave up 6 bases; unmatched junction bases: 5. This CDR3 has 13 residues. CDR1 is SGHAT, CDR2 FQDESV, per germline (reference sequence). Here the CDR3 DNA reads TGTGCCAGCACAGGACAGGGGGCGAGCGAGCAGTACTTC. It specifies CASTGQGASEQYF.

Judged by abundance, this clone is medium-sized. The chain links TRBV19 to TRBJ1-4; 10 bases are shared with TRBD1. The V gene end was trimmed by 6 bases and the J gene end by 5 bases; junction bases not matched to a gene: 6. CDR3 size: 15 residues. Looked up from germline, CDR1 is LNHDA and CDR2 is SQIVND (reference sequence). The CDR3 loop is CASRPPGQGNEKLFF. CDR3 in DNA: TGTGCCAGTAGGCCCCCGGGACAGGGGAATGAAAAACTGTTTTTT.